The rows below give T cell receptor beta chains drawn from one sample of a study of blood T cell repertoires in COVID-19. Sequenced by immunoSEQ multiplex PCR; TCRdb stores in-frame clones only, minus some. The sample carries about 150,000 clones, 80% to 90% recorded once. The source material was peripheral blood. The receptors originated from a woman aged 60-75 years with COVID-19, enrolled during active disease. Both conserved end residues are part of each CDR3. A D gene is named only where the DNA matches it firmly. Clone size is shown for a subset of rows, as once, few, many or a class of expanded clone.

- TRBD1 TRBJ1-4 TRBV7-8 CASSPGQGASIRFF TGTGCCAGCAGCCCGGGACAGGGGGCATCGATAAGGTTTTTT
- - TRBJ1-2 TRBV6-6 CASSLLVESYGYTF TGTGCCAGCAGCCTCTTGGTAGAGAGCTATGGCTACACCTTC
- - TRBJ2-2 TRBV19 CASTPGGPGELFF TGTGCCAGTACCCCCGGGGGGCCCGGGGAGCTGTTTTTT
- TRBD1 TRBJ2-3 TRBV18 CASSPPLAGGQGVTDTQYF TGTGCCAGCTCACCACCTTTAGCTGGAGGACAGGGGGTTACAGATACGCAGTATTTT
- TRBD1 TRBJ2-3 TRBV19 CASRTGQRTDTQYF TGTGCCAGTAGGACGGGACAGCGCACAGATACGCAGTATTTT
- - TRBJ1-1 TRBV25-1 CASRGQGMNTEAFF TGTGCCAGCAGAGGGCAGGGCATGAACACTGAAGCTTTCTTT
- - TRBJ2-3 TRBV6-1 CASSERTSTDTQYF TGTGCCAGCAGTGAAAGAACTAGCACAGATACGCAGTATTTT
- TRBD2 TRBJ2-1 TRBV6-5 CASSLTSGSVNEQFF TGTGCCAGCAGTTTGACTAGCGGGAGTGTCAATGAGCAGTTCTTC
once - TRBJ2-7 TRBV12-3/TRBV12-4 CASSLAPGYEQYF TGTGCCAGCAGTTTAGCTCCGGGATACGAGCAGTACTTC
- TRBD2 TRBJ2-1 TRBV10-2 CASRGLAGGRPTYNEQFF TGCGCCAGCCGGGGACTAGCGGGGGGGCGACCCACCTACAATGAGCAGTTCTTC
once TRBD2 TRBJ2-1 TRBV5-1 CASSEGTSSYNEQFF TGCGCCAGCAGCGAGGGGACTAGCTCCTACAATGAGCAGTTCTTC
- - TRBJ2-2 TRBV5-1 CASSFGTPDTGELFF TGCGCCAGCAGCTTTGGGACTCCGGACACCGGGGAGCTGTTTTTT
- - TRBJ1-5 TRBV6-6 CASNGQHNQPQHF TGTGCCAGCAACGGACAGCACAATCAGCCCCAGCATTTT
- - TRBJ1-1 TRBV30 CAWQGMNTEAFF TGTGCCTGGCAGGGCATGAACACTGAAGCTTTCTTT
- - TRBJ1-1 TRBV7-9 CASSLGAISNLNTEAFF TGTGCCAGCAGCTTAGGGGCTATTAGTAATTTGAACACTGAAGCTTTCTTT
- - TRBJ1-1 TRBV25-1 CASSESRGKAFF TGTGCCAGCAGTGAATCTAGGGGAAAGGCTTTCTTT
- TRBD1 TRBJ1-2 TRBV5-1 CASSSGTGFGGYTF TGCGCCAGCAGCTCCGGGACAGGGTTTGGAGGCTACACCTTC
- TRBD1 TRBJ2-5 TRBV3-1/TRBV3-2 CASSKSGTGNQETQYF TGTGCCAGCAGCAAAAGTGGGACAGGGAACCAAGAGACCCAGTACTTC
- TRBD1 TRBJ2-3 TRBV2 CASSEDRGRTDTQYF TGTGCCAGCAGTGAAGACAGGGGGCGCACAGATACGCAGTATTTT
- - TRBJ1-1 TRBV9 CASSVDRSAEAFF TGTGCCAGCAGCGTAGACAGGAGCGCTGAAGCTTTCTTT
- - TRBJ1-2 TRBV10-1 CASSEARGYGYTF TGCGCCAGCAGTGAGGCCCGCGGCTATGGCTACACCTTC
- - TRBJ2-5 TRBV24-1 CATSEASPQETQYF TGTGCCACCAGTGAGGCATCCCCACAAGAGACCCAGTACTTC
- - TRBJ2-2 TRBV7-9 CASSTIYTGELFF TGTGCCAGCAGCACAATCTACACCGGGGAGCTGTTTTTT
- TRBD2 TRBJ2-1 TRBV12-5 CASGLVGTSGRNEQFF TGTGCTAGTGGTTTGGTCGGGACTAGCGGGAGGAATGAACAGTTCTTC
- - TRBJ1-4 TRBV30 CAWSVTGPGKLFF TGTGCCTGGAGTGTAACAGGGCCGGGGAAACTGTTTTTT
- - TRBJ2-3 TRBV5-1 CASSSDRTDTQYF TGCGCCAGCAGCTCAGACAGAACAGATACGCAGTATTTT
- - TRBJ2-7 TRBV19 CASSIAPPGHTISYEQYF TGTGCCAGTAGTATAGCTCCCCCGGGACACACAATTTCCTACGAGCAGTACTTC
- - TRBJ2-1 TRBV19 CASSITGLTYNEQFF TGTGCCAGTAGTATTACGGGACTGACTTACAATGAGCAGTTCTTC
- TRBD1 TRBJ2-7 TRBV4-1 CASSQDRGQGYEQYF TGCGCCAGCAGCCAAGATAGGGGACAGGGCTACGAGCAGTACTTC
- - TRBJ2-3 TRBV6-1 CASSEDHRPLDTQYF TGTGCCAGCAGTGAAGACCACAGGCCCTTAGATACGCAGTATTTT
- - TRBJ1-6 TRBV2 CASSDGGSPLHF TGTGCCAGCAGTGACGGGGGTTCACCCCTCCACTTT
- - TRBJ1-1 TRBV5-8 CASSLDRLNTEAFF TGTGCCAGCAGCTTGGACAGGTTGAACACTGAAGCTTTCTTT
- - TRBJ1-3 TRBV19 CASSGPGKGLSGNTIYF TGTGCCAGTAGTGGACCAGGGAAAGGCCTCTCTGGAAACACCATATATTTT